One T cell receptor beta chain is described in this entry. No cognate antigen has been identified for it. Base qualities are not at hand, and no much larger clone is one base apart. Whole blood was collected in K2EDTA tubes by collaborating institutions according to the institutions' own protocols. For TCRbeta analysis, collaborators shipped samples as frozen whole blood, isolated PBMCs, or DNA extracted from either of those sample types. V is trimmed back by 6 bases and J by 4 bases, and the junction contains 6 bases that no gene match accounts for. The CDR3 numbers 15 residues from cysteine through phenylalanine. This entry keeps only the CDR3 DNA: 45 bases, framed from base 1. The germline V gene (reference sequence) yields LNHDA for CDR1 and SQIVND for CDR2. TCRbeta CDR3 regions were amplified from genomic DNA by means of the immunoSEQ Assay, a bias-controlled multiplex PCR. Under the source paper's analysis protocol: Nucleated cell counts per sample were estimated from amplification of reference gene primers within the assay. To quantify the absolute abundance of each unique TCRbeta CDR3 rearrangement, sequence reads were collapsed and filtered. For each sample, productive Simpson clonality was calculated by taking the square root of Simpson's diversity index across productive rearrangements. The immuneACCESS repertoire file appears here via TCRdb, limited to in-frame rearrangements. These files lack a portion of the clones; in checked studies, under half of the deficit traces to unresolved V genes, and the cause of the others is not known. The D gene and trimming were derived from the DNA, and the V and J assignments and clone size from that table. The sample profile shows roughly 84,000 clones; roughly 80% of them were found once. The ten largest clones take up less than 20% of the sample.

This entry is derived from a study of blood T cell repertoires in COVID-19 (dated by TCRdb to the early 2020s). Looking at the study overall: Collaborator samples came from the United States, Italy and Spain and covered acute and convalescent phases of COVID-19. The material from the prospective study consisted of cDNA or gDNA derived from T cells, B-cell-depleted T cells, or PBMCs. Deeply sampled blood TCRbeta repertoires from subjects exposed to, actively infected with, or recovered from COVID-19 were included in the dataset. A freely available public database, intended as a resource for researchers studying the immune response to SARS-CoV-2, is where the repertoires were released. The samples were drawn from two sources: the first 160 participants of the ongoing ImmuneRACE study, and 1,254 subjects contributed by 6 global collaborators. Nearly every sample came with metadata listing a de-identified subject ID, COVID-19 status, age in years and sex. Where available, HLA class I and class II types were taken from metadata supplied by the sample provider and were not determined by assay-based typing. Study-wide conclusions, independent of this receptor: The quantity of clinical and demographic metadata differed by source and by participant and was supplied without curation.

The chain was built from TRBV19 and TRBJ2-2; TRBD2 agrees with 9 junctional bases. Sequencing used peripheral blood. The sequence was obtained from a woman older than 75 with acute or convalescent COVID-19. CDR3 sequence: CASSRTSVGTGELFF. The DNA sequence is TGTGCCAGTAGCCGGACTAGCGTTGGCACCGGGGAGCTGTTTTTT.